The 25 T cell receptor beta chains below come from one sample, sequenced in a study of blood T cells in healthy people across ages. Sample-barcoded 5' priming and a J-beta primer mix drove a second PCR of roughly 7 to 11 cycles. MiXCR, applied by TCRdb to the 5' RACE reads, yields one record per CDR3 protein. The sample has 800,000 to 950,000 distinct CDR3 sequences, under 35% seen once. Separately, the same data were catalogued under a study of T cells of mothers and their children.

The sequenced sample consisted of blood. The receptor source for this set is a woman between 35 and 50 years old in good health.

This clonotype was seen repeatedly, ten times or more. Mismatch with germline at one junction end may stem from a read error. The CDR3 DNA follows: TGTGCCAGCAGTTTGGTGGCCGGGGAGCTGTTTTTT. It translates to CASSLVAGELFF. The rearrangement uses TRBV5-1 and TRBJ2-2, with no clear D. This CDR3 has 12 amino acids. Germline V gene data show CDR1 as SGHRS and CDR2 as YFSETQ.

Ten or more counts support this clonotype. V gene TRBV20-1 combines with J gene TRBJ1-4; 9 bases match TRBD1. Germline V gene data show CDR1 as DFQATT and CDR2 as SNEGSKA (reference sequence). This CDR3 has 12 amino acids. V lost 0 bases to trimming and J lost 14 bases; unmatched junction nucleotides: 4. CDR3 loop: CSARDRDRDLFF. The CDR3 bases are TGCAGTGCTAGAGACCGGGACAGGGACCTGTTTTTT.

The sample holds one count of this clonotype. A much more abundant neighbour one base away suggests this may be a read error. This chain uses TRBV20-1 with TRBJ2-7, with 9 bases aligning to TRBD2. J was trimmed by 7 bases and V by 3 bases; bases with no gene match: 13. Germline V gene sequence: CDR1 DFQATT, CDR2 SNEGSKA (reference sequence). The CDR3 is 15 amino acids. Here the CDR3 DNA reads TGCAGTGCTAGTCGCGGGGGGGCTTCCAATAATGAGCAGTACTTC. It yields the protein CSASRGGASNNEQYF.

The chain has TRBV6-6 and TRBJ1-4, with TRBD1 identical over 9 bases. The CDR3 contains 15 residues. V shed 4 bases and J 6 bases; nucleotides not matched to a gene: 6. CDR1 is MNHNY, CDR2 SVGAGI, per germline (reference sequence). The CDR3 region is CASSSTQGAYEKLFF. Here the CDR3 DNA reads TGTGCCAGCAGTTCAACACAGGGGGCTTATGAAAAACTGTTTTTT.

This clonotype was observed a handful of times. One base away lies a much larger clone, so this may be a sequencing read error. The rearrangement uses TRBV4-3 and TRBJ2-7; D may be TRBD1 (5 bases). V gave up 8 bases and J gave up 3 bases, with 20 bases separating them. The CDR3 length is 15 residues. Looked up from germline, CDR1 is LGHNA and CDR2 is YSLEER. CDR3 residues: CASGPRGAGRYEQYF. Here the CDR3 DNA reads TGCGCCAGCGGCCCCAGAGGTGCAGGGCGCTACGAGCAGTACTTC.

The chain uses TRBV7-2 and TRBJ1-6; D call uncertain. V gave up 1 base and J gave up 7 bases, with 11 bases separating them. The CDR3 covers 15 residues. From germline, CDR1 is SGHTA and CDR2 FQGNSA. The DNA of the CDR3 is TGTGCCAGCAGCTTAGTTCAGCTAATAAATTCACCCCTCCACTTT. It translates to CASSLVQLINSPLHF.

This rearrangement joins TRBV18 to TRBJ1-2, with TRBD1 identical over 8 bases. Germline CDR1 KGHSH, CDR2 LQKENI. The CDR3 runs 13 residues. The J segment lost 8 bases and the V segment lost 4 bases, leaving 6 bases of the junction unmatched. The CDR3 spells CASSLQGAQGYTF. The CDR3 nucleotides read TGTGCCAGCTCACTCCAGGGGGCTCAAGGCTACACCTTC.

This clonotype showed up just once. Possible read error: a much larger clone is one base away. The rearrangement uses TRBV7-3 and TRBJ2-1; perhaps TRBD2 as D (6 bases). The end of the DNA fits TRBJ2-7 better, so the J call may be wrong. The germline V gene has CDR1 SGHTA and CDR2 FQGTGA. The CDR3 contains 17 residues. CDR3 nucleotide sequence: TGTGCCAGCAGCCTACACCCGACTAGTCCCCCCTACAATGAGCAGTACTTC. It encodes CASSLHPTSPPYNEQYF.

This clonotype has ten or more counts. The genes are TRBV3-1 and TRBJ2-7; D gene unclear. V lost 4 bases, J lost 2 bases, and 9 bases lay in between. CDR1 is LGHDT and CDR2 is YNNKEL in the germline V gene (reference sequence). The CDR3 sequence is 13 residues long. The CDR3 protein is CASSPHETYEQYF. The CDR3 bases are TGTGCCAGCAGCCCACACGAAACCTACGAGCAGTACTTC.

This clonotype was detected ten times or more. The chain has TRBV6-6 and TRBJ2-1; D not certain. This CDR3 has 15 residues. CDR1 and CDR2 from the germline V gene are MNHNY and SVGAGI (reference sequence). V lost 4 bases and J 1 base, leaving 11 bases between the germline ends. CDR3 DNA: TGTGCCAGCAGTTCTGGGCAGAAATCCTACAATGAGCAGTTCTTC. Translated, it gives CASSSGQKSYNEQFF.

This clonotype has a handful of counts. Here the CDR3 reads CASRSQGEYQPQHF. The DNA of the CDR3 is TGTGCCAGTAGGTCCCAGGGTGAGTATCAGCCCCAGCATTTT. The rearrangement uses TRBV19 and TRBJ1-5; D may be TRBD1 (5 bases). V shed 6 bases and J shed 5 bases, with 14 bases lying between them. The germline V gene encodes CDR1 LNHDA and CDR2 SQIVND (reference sequence). This CDR3 comprises 14 residues.

To note about this clonotype: A much more abundant neighbour one base away suggests this may be a read error. The CDR3 DNA sequence: TGCAGCGTGAACCCCGTACAGGGTGCTAGTGGCTACACCTTC. It is translated as CSVNPVQGASGYTF. The chain carries TRBV29-1 and TRBJ1-2; TRBD1 might be the D (6 bases). V lost 6 bases to trimming and J lost 7 bases, with 21 bases between them. CDR1 is SQVTM, CDR2 ANQGSEA, per germline. This CDR3 contains 14 residues.

Concerning this clonotype: A much larger clone lies a single base off, so this may be a read error. The chain couples TRBV7-2 to TRBJ2-3; a possible D gene is TRBD2 (7 bases). This CDR3 spans 15 amino acids. CDR1 is SGHTA, CDR2 FQGNSA, per germline. V was trimmed by 4 bases and J by 7 bases, leaving 18 bases between them. CDR3 protein: CASSSLVGGANTQYF. The CDR3 nucleotides are TGTGCCAGCAGCTCCCTAGTAGGGGGGGCTAATACGCAGTATTTT.

The V call is TRBV7-8, the J call TRBJ2-2, with D hard to call. The CDR3 spans 13 residues. Germline values: CDR1 SGHVS, CDR2 FQNEAQ. The V end was cut by 2 bases, the J end by 5 bases, with 6 bases between. CDR3 bases: TGTGCCAGCAGCTTAAAAGCGACCGGGGAGCTGTTTTTT. The encoded protein is CASSLKATGELFF.

As to this clonotype: A single base separates this from a much larger clone, so it may be a read error. The CDR3 DNA is TGTGCCAGCACCCTAAGGGAGGGTGGTGAGCAGTACTTC. Translated: CASTLREGGEQYF. J is TRBJ2-7 and V is TRBV7-3; TRBD2 matches at 7 bases. CDR1 is SGHTA and CDR2 is FQGTGA in the germline V gene. V dropped 7 bases and J dropped 7; count of bases not matched to a gene: 10. This CDR3 contains 13 residues.

Here the CDR3 reads CSARDPGLEAEAFF. The CDR3 bases are TGCAGTGCTAGAGATCCTGGGCTTGAGGCTGAAGCTTTCTTT. V is TRBV20-1 and J is TRBJ1-1; no clear D gene. V was pared by 0 bases and J by 6 bases, with 14 bases between. CDR3 size: 14 residues. Germline-derived CDR1 and CDR2 are DFQATT and SNEGSKA (reference sequence).

This clonotype was seen at least ten times. A much larger clone differs by one base, so this may be a read error. Here the CDR3 reads CSSPGQVSYNEQYF. DNA for the CDR3: TGCAGTTCCCCGGGACAGGTCTCCTACAATGAGCAGTACTTC. This chain links TRBV20-1 with TRBJ2-1; 8 positions match TRBD1. The J call may be faulty, since TRBJ2-7 better matches the DNA end. CDR1 is DFQATT and CDR2 is SNEGSKA in the germline V gene (reference sequence). This CDR3 region has 14 residues.

This clonotype was picked up a small number of times. The chain has TRBV11-1 and TRBJ2-6; 13 bases are shared with TRBD2. Germline CDR1 reads SGHAT; CDR2 reads FQDESV (reference sequence). V shed 5 bases and J 2 bases; nucleotides not matched to a gene: 15. There are 21 residues in the CDR3. For the CDR3, the DNA is TGTGCCAGCAGCGAAGCCCCGGGACTAGCGGGGTTTTGGCCTGGGGCCAACGTCCTGACTTTC. The encoded protein is CASSEAPGLAGFWPGANVLTF.

V and J are TRBV10-3 and TRBJ1-5; D unclear. CDR3 length: 15 residues. Germline V CDR1 and CDR2: ENHRY, SYGVKD. With 4 bases removed from V and 2 bases from J, the gap between germline ends came to 12 bases. In DNA, the CDR3 is TGTGCCATCAGTGTGGAGCTCTCAGGCAATCAGCCCCAGCATTTT. Encoded protein: CAISVELSGNQPQHF.

This sequence joins TRBV14 and TRBJ2-7, with TRBD1 as a possible D gene (5 bases). V lost 1 base and J 3 bases, leaving 7 bases between the germline ends. CDR1 and CDR2 from the germline V gene are SGHDN and FVKESK. The CDR3 has 13 residues. The CDR3 DNA reads TGTGCCAGCAGCCAAGTGACAGACTACGAGCAGTACTTC. Amino acids: CASSQVTDYEQYF.

This clonotype was seen only a few times. The chain uses TRBV5-1 and TRBJ2-3; the D gene is possibly TRBD2 (6 bases). CDR1 and CDR2 (germline): SGHRS, YFSETQ. V was pared by 4 bases and J by 3 bases, with 15 bases between. This CDR3 region has 15 residues. The CDR3, as DNA: TGCGCCAGCAGCGCCAACGGGGGTTGGACAGATACGCAGTATTTT. It codes for CASSANGGWTDTQYF.

Concerning this clonotype: A single base separates this from a much larger clone, so it may be a read error. The gene calls are TRBV7-2 and TRBJ2-7; D ambiguous. The germline CDR1 and CDR2 sequences are SGHTA and FQGNSA. The CDR3 has 12 amino acids. V was trimmed by 8 bases and J by 7 bases, leaving 15 bases between them. The CDR3 sequence is CASSSFGVEQYV. For the CDR3, the DNA is TGTGCCAGCTCCTCCTTTGGCGTAGAGCAGTACGTC.

This sequence joins TRBV6-4 and TRBJ2-5; 10 bases map to TRBD1. J lost 11 bases, V lost 3 bases, and 12 bases had no gene match. CDR1 MRHNA and CDR2 SNTAGT come from the germline V gene. This CDR3 contains 15 residues. As DNA, the CDR3 is TGTGCCAGCAGTGAGCCGGGACAGGGGAGCAATGAGCAGTACTTC. Translating it yields CASSEPGQGSNEQYF.

V is TRBV5-1 and J is TRBJ2-1; no clear D gene. Looked up from germline, CDR1 is SGHRS and CDR2 is YFSETQ. The CDR3 has 15 residues. The V and J ends lost 0 bases and 9 bases respectively, with 16 bases between them. For the CDR3, the DNA is TGCGCCAGCAGCTTGGAAGAAACCCGGGTTCGTGAGCAGTTCTTC. Translation gives CASSLEETRVREQFF. The complete variable domain, with remaining parts taken from reference TRBV5-1 and TRBJ2-1, reads KAGVTQTPRYLIKTRGQQVTLSCSPISGHRSVSWYQQTPGQGLQFLFEYFSETQRNKGNFPGRFSGRQFSNSRSEMNVSTLELGDSALYLCASSLEETRVREQFFGPGTRLTVL.

V gene TRBV5-1 combines with J gene TRBJ2-3; possible D gene TRBD2, 6 bases. CDR3 length equals 18 residues. The V gene lost 3 bases and the J gene lost 3 bases, with 23 bases spanning the gap. The germline gives CDR1 SGHRS, CDR2 YFSETQ. For the CDR3, the DNA is TGCGCCAGCAGCTCTGCACCCAGGACTTCCGGGGGAACAGATACGCAGTATTTT. Its translation is CASSSAPRTSGGTDTQYF.